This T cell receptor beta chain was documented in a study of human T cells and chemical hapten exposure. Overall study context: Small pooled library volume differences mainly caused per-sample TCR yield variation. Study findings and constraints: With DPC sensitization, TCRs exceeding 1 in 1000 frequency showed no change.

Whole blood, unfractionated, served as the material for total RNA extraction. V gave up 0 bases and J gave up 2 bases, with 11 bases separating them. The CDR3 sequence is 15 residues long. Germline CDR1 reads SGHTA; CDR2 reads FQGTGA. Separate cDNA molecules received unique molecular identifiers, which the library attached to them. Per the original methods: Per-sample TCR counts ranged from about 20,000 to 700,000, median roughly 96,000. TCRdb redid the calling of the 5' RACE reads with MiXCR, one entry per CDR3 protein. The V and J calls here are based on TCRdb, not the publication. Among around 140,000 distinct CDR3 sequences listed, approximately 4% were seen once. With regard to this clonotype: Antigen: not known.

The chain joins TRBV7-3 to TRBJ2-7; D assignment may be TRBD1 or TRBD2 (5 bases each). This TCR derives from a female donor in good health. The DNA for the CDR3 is TGTGCCAGCAGCTTAACGGGACGGACCCCCTACGAGCAGTACTTC. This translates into CASSLTGRTPYEQYF.